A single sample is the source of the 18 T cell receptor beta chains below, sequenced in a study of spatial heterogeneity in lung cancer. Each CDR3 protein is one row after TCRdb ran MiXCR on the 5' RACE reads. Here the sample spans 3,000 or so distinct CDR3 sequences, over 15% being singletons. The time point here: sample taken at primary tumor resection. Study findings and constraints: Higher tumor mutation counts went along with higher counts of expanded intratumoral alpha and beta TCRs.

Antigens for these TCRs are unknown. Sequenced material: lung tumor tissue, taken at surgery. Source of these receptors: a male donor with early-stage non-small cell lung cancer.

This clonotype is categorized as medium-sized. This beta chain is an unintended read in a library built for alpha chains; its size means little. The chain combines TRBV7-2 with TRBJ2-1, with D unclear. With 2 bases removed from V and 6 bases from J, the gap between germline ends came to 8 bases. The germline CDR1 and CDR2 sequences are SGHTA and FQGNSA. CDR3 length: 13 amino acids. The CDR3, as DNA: TGTGCCAGCAGCTTAACCCGAGGCAATGAGCAGTTCTTC. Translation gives CASSLTRGNEQFF.

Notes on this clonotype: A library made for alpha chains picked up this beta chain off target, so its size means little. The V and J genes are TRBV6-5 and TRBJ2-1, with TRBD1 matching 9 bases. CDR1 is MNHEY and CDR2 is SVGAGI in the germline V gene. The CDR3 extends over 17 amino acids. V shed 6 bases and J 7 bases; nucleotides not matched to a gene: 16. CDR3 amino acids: CASREGIPGQGDNEQFF. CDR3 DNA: TGTGCCAGCAGGGAAGGAATTCCGGGACAGGGAGATAATGAGCAGTTCTTC.

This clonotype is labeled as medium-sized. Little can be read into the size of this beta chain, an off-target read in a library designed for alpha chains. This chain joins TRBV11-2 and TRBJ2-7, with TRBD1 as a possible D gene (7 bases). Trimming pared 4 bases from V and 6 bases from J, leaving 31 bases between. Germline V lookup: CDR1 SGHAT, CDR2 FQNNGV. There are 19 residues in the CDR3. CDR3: CASSSLTGPGRGRFGEQYF. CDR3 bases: TGTGCCAGCAGCTCCTTGACAGGGCCTGGTCGGGGGAGATTCGGCGAGCAGTACTTC.

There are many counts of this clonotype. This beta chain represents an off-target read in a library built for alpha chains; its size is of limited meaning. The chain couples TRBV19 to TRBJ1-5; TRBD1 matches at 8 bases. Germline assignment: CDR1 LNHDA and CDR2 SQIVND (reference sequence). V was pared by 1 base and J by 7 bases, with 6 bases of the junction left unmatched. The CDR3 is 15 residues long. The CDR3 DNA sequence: TGTGCCAGTAGTATAGCCGTACAGGGGGAGCAGCCCCAGCATTTT. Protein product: CASSIAVQGEQPQHF.

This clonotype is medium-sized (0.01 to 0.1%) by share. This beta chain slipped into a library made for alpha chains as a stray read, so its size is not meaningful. In DNA form, the CDR3 reads TGTGCCAGCAGTCCCCGACTAGCGGGGGGCTACGAGCAGTACTTC. Residues: CASSPRLAGGYEQYF. The genes are TRBV28 and TRBJ2-7, with 13 bases lining up with TRBD2. The CDR3 extends over 15 amino acids. Germline trimming cut 5 bases from V and 3 bases from J; bases unmatched to any gene: 4. CDR1 is MDHEN and CDR2 is SYDVKM in the germline V gene.

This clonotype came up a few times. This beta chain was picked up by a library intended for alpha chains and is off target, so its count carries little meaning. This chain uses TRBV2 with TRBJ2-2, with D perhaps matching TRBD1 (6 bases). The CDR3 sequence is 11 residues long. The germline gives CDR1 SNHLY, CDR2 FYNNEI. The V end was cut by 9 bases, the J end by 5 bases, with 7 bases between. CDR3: CASQGTGELFF. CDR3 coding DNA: TGTGCCAGTCAGGGGACCGGGGAGCTGTTTTTT.

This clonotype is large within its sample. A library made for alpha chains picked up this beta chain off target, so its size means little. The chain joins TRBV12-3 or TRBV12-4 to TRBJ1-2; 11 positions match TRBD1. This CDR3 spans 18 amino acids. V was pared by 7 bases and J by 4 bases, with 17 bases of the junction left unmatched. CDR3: CASTSYGGQGALGYGYTF. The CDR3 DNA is TGTGCCAGCACCTCGTACGGTGGACAGGGGGCGCTTGGCTATGGCTACACCTTC.

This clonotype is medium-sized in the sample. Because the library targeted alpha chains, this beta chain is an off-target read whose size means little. CDR3 DNA: TGTGCCAGCAGCCCGGCAGGGGGGAGCTTATTCGAAGCTTTCTTT. Translating it yields CASSPAGGSLFEAFF. The chain recombines TRBV7-3 with TRBJ1-1; 7 bases map to TRBD1. The CDR3 length is 15 residues. Germline CDR1 reads SGHTA; CDR2 reads FQGTGA. V gave up 5 bases and J gave up 8 bases; unmatched junction bases: 14.

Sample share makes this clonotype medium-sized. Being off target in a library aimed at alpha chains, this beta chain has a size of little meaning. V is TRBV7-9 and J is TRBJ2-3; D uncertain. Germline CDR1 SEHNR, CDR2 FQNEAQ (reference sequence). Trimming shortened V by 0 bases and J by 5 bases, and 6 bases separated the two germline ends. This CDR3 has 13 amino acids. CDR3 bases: TGTGCCAGCAGCTTAGCAGGTGAAGATACGCAGTATTTT. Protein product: CASSLAGEDTQYF.

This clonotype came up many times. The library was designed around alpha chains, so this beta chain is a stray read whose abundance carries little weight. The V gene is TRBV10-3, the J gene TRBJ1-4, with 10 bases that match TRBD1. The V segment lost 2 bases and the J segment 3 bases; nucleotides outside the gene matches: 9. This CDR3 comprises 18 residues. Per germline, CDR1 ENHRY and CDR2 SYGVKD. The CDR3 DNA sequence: TGTGCCATCAGTGAGATTGTGACAGGGGGCACCTCTAATGAAAAACTGTTTTTT. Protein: CAISEIVTGGTSNEKLFF.

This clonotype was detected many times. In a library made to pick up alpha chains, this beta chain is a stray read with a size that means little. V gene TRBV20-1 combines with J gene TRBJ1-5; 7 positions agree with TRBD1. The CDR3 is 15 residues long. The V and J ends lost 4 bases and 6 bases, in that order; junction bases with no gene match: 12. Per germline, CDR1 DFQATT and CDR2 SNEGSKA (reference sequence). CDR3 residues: CSAIPRGGRRQPQHF. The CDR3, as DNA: TGCAGTGCTATTCCCAGGGGGGGGAGACGTCAGCCCCAGCATTTT.

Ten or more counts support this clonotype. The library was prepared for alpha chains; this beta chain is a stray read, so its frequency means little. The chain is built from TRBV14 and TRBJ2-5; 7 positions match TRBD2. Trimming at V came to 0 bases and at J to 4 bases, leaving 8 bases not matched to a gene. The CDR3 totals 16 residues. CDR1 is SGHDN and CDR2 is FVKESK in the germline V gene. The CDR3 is CASSQDWNWGGETQYF. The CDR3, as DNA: TGTGCCAGCAGCCAAGATTGGAATTGGGGGGGAGAGACCCAGTACTTC.

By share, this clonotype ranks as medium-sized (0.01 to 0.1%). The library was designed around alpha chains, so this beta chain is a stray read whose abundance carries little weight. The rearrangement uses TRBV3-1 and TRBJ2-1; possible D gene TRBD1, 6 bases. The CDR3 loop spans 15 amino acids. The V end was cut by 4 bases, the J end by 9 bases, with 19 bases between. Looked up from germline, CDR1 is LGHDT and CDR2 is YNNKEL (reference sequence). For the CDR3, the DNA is TGTGCCAGCAGCCGTATTGGGGGCGGTTTTGGTGAGCAGTTCTTC. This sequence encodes CASSRIGGGFGEQFF.

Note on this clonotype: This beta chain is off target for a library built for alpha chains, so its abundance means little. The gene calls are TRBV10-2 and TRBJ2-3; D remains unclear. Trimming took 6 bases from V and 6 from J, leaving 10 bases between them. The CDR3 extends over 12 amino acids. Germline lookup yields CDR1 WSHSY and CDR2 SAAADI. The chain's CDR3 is CASSLPQDTQYF. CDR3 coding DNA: TGCGCCAGCAGCCTTCCCCAGGATACGCAGTATTTT.

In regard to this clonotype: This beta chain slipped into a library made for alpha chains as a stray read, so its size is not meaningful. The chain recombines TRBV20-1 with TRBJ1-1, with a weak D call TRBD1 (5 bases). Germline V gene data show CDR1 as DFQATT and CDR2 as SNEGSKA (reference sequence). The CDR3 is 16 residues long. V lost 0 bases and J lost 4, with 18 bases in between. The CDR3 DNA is TGCAGTGCTAGAGAAGGGCCGCAGGGAAGCCGCACTGAAGCTTTCTTT. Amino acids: CSAREGPQGSRTEAFF.

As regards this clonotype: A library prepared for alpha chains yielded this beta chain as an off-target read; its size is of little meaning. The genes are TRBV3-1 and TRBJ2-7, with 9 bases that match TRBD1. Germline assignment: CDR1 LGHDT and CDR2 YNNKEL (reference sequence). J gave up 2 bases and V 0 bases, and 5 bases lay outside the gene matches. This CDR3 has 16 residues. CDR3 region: CASSQDTGGLTYEQYF. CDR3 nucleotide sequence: TGTGCCAGCAGCCAAGATACAGGGGGCCTAACCTACGAGCAGTACTTC.

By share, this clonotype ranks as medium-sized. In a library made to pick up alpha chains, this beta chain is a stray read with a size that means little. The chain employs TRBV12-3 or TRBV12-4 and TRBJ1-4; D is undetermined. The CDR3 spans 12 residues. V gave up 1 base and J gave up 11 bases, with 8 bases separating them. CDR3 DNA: TGTGCCAGCAGTTTAGGGGTCGGGAAACTGTTTTTT. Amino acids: CASSLGVGKLFF.

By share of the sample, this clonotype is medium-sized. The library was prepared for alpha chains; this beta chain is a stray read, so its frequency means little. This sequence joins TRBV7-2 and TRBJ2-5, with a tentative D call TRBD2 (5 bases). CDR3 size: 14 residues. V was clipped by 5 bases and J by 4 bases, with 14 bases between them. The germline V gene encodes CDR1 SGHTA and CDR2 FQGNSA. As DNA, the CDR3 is TGTGCCAGCAGCGAGGGAAACCGCGTAGAGACCCAGTACTTC. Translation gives CASSEGNRVETQYF.